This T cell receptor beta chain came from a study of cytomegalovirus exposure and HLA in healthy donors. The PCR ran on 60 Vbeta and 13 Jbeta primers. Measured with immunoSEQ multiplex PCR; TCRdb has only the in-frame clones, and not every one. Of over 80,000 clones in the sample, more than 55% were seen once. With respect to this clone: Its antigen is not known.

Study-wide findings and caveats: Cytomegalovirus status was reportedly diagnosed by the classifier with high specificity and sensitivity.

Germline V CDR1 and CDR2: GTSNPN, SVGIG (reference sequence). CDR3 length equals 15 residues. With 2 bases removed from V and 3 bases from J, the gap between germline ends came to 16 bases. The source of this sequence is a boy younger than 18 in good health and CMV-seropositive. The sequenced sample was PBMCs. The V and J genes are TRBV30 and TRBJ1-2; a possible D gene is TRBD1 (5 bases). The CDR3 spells CAWSTRLGPHYGYTF. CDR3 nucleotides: TGTGCCTGGAGTACCCGCCTGGGGCCACACTATGGCTACACCTTC.